The source of this T cell receptor beta chain is a study of blood T cell repertoires in COVID-19. Study-wide context: COVID-19 samples, acute and convalescent, were from the United States, Italy and Spain. T cells, B-cell-depleted T cells, or PBMCs provided the cDNA or gDNA that served as material.

This clone was detected once. Seattle participants joined during active infection and were tracked over time. The assay was immunoSEQ multiplex PCR, and TCRdb's table has in-frame clones only and misses some. The data contain about 150,000 clones, around four fifths of them seen just once; the ten biggest clones take up over 7%. CDR1 LNHDA and CDR2 SQIVND come from the germline V gene (reference sequence). The CDR3 length is 13 residues. Trimming took off 9 bases at V and 7 bases at J, with 13 bases between the two ends. The sample was peripheral blood. The clonotype originates from an elderly woman with COVID-19, enrolled during active disease. The chain joins TRBV19 to TRBJ1-6; perhaps TRBD1 as D (6 bases). CDR3 amino acids: CASLQGPNSPLHF. CDR3 nucleotides: TGTGCCAGCCTACAGGGCCCGAATTCACCCCTCCACTTT.